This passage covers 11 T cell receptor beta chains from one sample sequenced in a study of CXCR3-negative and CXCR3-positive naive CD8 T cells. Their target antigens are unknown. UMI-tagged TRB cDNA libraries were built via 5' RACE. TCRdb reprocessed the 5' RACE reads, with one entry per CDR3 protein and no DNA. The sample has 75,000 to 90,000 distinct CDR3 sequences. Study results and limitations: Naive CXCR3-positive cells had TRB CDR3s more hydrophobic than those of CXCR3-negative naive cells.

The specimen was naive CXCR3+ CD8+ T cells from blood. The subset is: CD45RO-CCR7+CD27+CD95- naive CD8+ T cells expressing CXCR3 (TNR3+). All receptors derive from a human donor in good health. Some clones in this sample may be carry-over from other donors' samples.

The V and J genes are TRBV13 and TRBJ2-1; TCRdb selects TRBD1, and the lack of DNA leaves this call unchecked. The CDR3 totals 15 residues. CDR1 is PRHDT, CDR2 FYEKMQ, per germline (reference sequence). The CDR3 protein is CASSPGGGPYNEQFF.

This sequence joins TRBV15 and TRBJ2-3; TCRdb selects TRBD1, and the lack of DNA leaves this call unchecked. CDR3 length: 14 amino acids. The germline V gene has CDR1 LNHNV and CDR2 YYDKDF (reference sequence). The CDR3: CATSWTGGADTQYF.

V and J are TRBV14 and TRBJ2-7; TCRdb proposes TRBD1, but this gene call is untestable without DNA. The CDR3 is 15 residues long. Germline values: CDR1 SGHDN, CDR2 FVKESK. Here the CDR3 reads CASSHLGTGVHEQYF. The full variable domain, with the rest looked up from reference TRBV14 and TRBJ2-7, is EAGVTQFPSHSVIEKGQTVTLRCDPISGHDNLYWYRRVMGKEIKFLLHFVKESKQDESGMPNNRFLAERTGGTYSTLKVQPAELEDSGVYFCASSHLGTGVHEQYFGPGTRLTVT.

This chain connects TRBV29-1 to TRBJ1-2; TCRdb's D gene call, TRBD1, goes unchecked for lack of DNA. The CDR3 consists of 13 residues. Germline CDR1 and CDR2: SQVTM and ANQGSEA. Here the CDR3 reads CSAYQGARDGYTF. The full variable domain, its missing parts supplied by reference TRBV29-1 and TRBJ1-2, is SAVISQKPSRDICQRGTSLTIQCQVDSQVTMMFWYRQQPGQSLTLIATANQGSEATYESGFVIDKFPISRPNLTFSTLTVSNMSPEDSSIYLCSAYQGARDGYTFGSGTRLTVV.

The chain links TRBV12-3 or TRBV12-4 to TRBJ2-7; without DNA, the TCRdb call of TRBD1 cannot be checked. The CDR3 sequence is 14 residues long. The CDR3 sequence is CASSFGTQLWGQYF.

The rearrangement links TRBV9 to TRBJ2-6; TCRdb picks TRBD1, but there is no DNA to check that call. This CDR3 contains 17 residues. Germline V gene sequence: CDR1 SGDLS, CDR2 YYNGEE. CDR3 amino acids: CASSAQTDRAGANVLTF. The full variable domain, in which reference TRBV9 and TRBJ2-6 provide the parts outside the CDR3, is DSGVTQTPKHLITATGQRVTLRCSPRSGDLSVYWYQQSLDQGLQFLIQYYNGEERAKGNILERFSAQQFPDLHSELNLSSLELGDSALYFCASSAQTDRAGANVLTFGAGSRLTVL.

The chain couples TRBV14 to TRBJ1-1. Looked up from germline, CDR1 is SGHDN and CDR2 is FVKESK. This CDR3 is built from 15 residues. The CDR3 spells CASSPLAEMNTEAFF.

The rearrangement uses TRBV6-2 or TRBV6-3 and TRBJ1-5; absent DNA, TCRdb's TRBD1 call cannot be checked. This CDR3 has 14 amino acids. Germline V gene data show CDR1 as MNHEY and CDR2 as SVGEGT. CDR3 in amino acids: CASNNGQMQSAQHF.

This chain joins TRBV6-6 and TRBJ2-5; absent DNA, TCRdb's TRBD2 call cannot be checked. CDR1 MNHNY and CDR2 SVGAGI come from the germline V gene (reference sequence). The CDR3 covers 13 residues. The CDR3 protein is CASTLGIQETQYF.

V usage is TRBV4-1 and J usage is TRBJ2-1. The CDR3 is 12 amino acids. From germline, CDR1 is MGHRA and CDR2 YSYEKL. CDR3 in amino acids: CASSQVGSEQFF.

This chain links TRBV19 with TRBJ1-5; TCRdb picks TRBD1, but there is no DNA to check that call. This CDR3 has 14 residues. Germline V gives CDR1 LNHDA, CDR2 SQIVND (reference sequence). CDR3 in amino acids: CASTRWGENQPQHF.